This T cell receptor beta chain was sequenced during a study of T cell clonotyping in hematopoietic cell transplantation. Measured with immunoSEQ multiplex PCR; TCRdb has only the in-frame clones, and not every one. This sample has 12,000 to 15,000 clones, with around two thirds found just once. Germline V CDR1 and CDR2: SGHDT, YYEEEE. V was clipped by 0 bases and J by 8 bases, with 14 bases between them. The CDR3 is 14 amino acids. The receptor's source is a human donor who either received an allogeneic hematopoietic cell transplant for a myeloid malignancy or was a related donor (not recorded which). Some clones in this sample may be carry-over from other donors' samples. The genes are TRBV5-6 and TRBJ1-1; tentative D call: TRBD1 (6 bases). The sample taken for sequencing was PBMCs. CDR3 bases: TGTGCCAGCAGCTTGGGGGGGGGCGCGCGCGAAGCTTTCTTT. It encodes CASSLGGGAREAFF.